These T cell receptor beta chains were read from a single sample in a study of spatial heterogeneity in lung cancer. TCRdb reanalysed the 5' RACE reads using MiXCR and keeps one entry per CDR3 protein. The profile shows tens of thousands of distinct CDR3 sequences, over 10% of them singletons. The specimen comprised PBMCs, sampled at surgery. All receptors come from a male donor with early-stage non-small cell lung cancer. The CDR3 runs from the conserved cysteine through the conserved F or W. A D gene is named only where the DNA matches it firmly. The listing skips clone size in some rows; elsewhere it reads once, few, many or a size class.

cdr3_length	j_call	v_call	d_call	clone_size	cdr3_nt	cdr3_aa
12	TRBJ1-3	TRBV7-8	-	many	TGTGCCAGCAGCTTAAGCGGAAACACCATATATTTT	CASSLSGNTIYF
15	TRBJ1-1	TRBV20-1	-	few	TGCAGTGCTAGAGCAGTACCGGGTCAACACACTGAAGCTTTCTTT	CSARAVPGQHTEAFF
16	TRBJ1-1	TRBV29-1	TRBD1	many	TGCAGCGTTCCCGACAGGGACCGCTCAGGGAACACTGAAGCTTTCTTT	CSVPDRDRSGNTEAFF
14	TRBJ1-3	TRBV29-1	-	many	TGCAGCGTTGAAATCCCAGGGGACGGAAACACCATATATTTT	CSVEIPGDGNTIYF
12	TRBJ1-5	TRBV2	-	many	TGTGCCAGCGGTGACAGCAATCAGCCCCAGCATTTT	CASGDSNQPQHF
12	TRBJ1-2	TRBV27	TRBD1	-	TGTGCCACAATGGACAGGGATAATGGCTACACCTTC	CATMDRDNGYTF
15	TRBJ1-1	TRBV21-1	-	-	TGTGCCAGCCAGGGGGGGTTAACAGAGAACACTGAAGCTTTCTTT	CASQGGLTENTEAFF
15	TRBJ2-1	TRBV19	TRBD2	-	TGTGCCAGTAGTAGAGCTAGCGGGGGGAACAATGAGCAGTTCTTC	CASSRASGGNNEQFF
13	TRBJ2-1	TRBV29-1	-	many	TGCAGCGGGGCCCAGGGGGGAAGGGATGAGCAGTTCTTC	CSGAQGGRDEQFF
19	TRBJ2-7	TRBV15	-	few	TGTGCCACCAGCAGGCGTCTATCTAGGGGGGGCCTAAGCTCCTACGAGCAGTACTTC	CATSRRLSRGGLSSYEQYF
16	TRBJ2-7	TRBV20-1	TRBD2	-	TGCAGTGCTAGACCCGGGACTAGCGTTCTCTCCTACGAGCAGTACTTC	CSARPGTSVLSYEQYF
15	TRBJ1-6	TRBV6-6	-	-	TGTGCCAGCACCCGACAGGACATAGAGGGTTCACCCCTCCACTTT	CASTRQDIEGSPLHF
15	TRBJ1-6	TRBV20-1	TRBD1	many	TGCAGTGCGCCCGGTTGGGACAGGGAAAATTCACCCCTCCACTTT	CSAPGWDRENSPLHF
13	TRBJ2-7	TRBV11-1	TRBD1	-	TGTGCCAGCAGCTTACAGGGGGCCAACGAGCAGTACTTC	CASSLQGANEQYF
12	TRBJ1-1	TRBV5-4	-	many	TGTGCCAGCAGCTTGAACAGCCTTGAAGCTTTCTTT	CASSLNSLEAFF
15	TRBJ1-1	TRBV3-1	-	many	TGTGCCAGCAGCCAAGGGTTAACTGTGAACACTGAAGCTTTCTTT	CASSQGLTVNTEAFF
17	TRBJ2-1	TRBV7-9	TRBD2	few	TGTGCCAGCAGCGACTCAGGACTAGCGGGCTCCTACAATGAGCAGTTCTTC	CASSDSGLAGSYNEQFF
13	TRBJ2-5	TRBV29-1	-	few	TGCAGCGTTGAACCCTGGAGGGAAGAGACCCAGTACTTC	CSVEPWREETQYF
15	TRBJ2-2	TRBV5-1	-	-	TGCGCCAGCAGCTTAGGGAGGGGGCAATCCGGGGAGCTGTTTTTT	CASSLGRGQSGELFF
13	TRBJ2-1	TRBV7-6	-	few	TGTGCCAGCAGCTTAGGAATAGCTGGTGAGCAGTTCTTC	CASSLGIAGEQFF
16	TRBJ2-1	TRBV12-3/TRBV12-4	TRBD2	few	TGTGCCAGCAGTTTAAATAGCGGGGGGAGTAGTAGTGAGCAGTTCTTC	CASSLNSGGSSSEQFF
11	TRBJ2-5	TRBV7-9	-	medium-sized	TGTGCCAGCAGCTCGCAAGAGACCCAGTACTTC	CASSSQETQYF
15	TRBJ2-1	TRBV9	-	-	TGTGCCAGCAGCGTAGAGGCGCAATCCTACAATGAGCAGTTCTTC	CASSVEAQSYNEQFF
15	TRBJ1-2	TRBV2	-	many	TGTGCCAGCAGTGAATCCAGCCGGCATAACTATGGCTACACCTTC	CASSESSRHNYGYTF
11	TRBJ1-1	TRBV6-6	-	-	TGTGCCAGCAGTGAGACAGGTGAAGCTTTCTTT	CASSETGEAFF
12	TRBJ1-1	TRBV11-2	TRBD1	many	TGTGCCAGCAGCTTAACAGGGGTTGAAGCTTTCTTT	CASSLTGVEAFF
15	TRBJ2-3	TRBV6-5	-	-	TGTGCCAGCAGCCCTCGGGGCATATCCACAGATACGCAGTATTTT	CASSPRGISTDTQYF
17	TRBJ2-1	TRBV24-1	TRBD2	few	TGTGCCACCAGTGATCCCGGACTAGCGGGAGAAGGTAATGAGCAGTTCTTC	CATSDPGLAGEGNEQFF
13	TRBJ2-5	TRBV29-1	TRBD2	many	TGCAGCGTTGCTAGCGGGGAGGGAGAGACCCAGTACTTC	CSVASGEGETQYF
14	TRBJ2-7	TRBV5-1	-	-	TGCGCCAGCAGCTTGGAATCAGAATCCTACGAGCAGTACTTC	CASSLESESYEQYF
15	TRBJ2-7	TRBV10-3	TRBD1	few	TGTGCCATCAGTGAACCAGGGGGCAAAATCTACGAGCAGTACTTC	CAISEPGGKIYEQYF
17	TRBJ2-1	TRBV7-9	TRBD2	-	TGTGCCAGCAGCCCCGGGACTAGCGGGAGGGCCGGTCTTCGGGTGATCTTC	CASSPGTSGRAGLRVIF
13	TRBJ1-3	TRBV27	-	-	TGTGCCAGCAGTCCAGGAGCTGGAAACACCATATATTTT	CASSPGAGNTIYF
15	TRBJ2-1	TRBV7-2	TRBD2	-	TGTGCCAGCAGCTTAATAGCGGGAGGGGGAAATGAGCAGTTCTTC	CASSLIAGGGNEQFF
13	TRBJ1-2	TRBV29-1	TRBD1	few	TGCAGCGTTGAAGTGGGACAGGGCTATGGCTACACCTTC	CSVEVGQGYGYTF
12	TRBJ2-4	TRBV20-1	-	-	TGCAGTGCTGAAACGATGGGGACCATTCAGTACTTC	CSAETMGTIQYF
15	TRBJ1-1	TRBV7-9	-	-	TGTGCCAGCAGCCCGCTCGGACACTTGAACACTGAAGCTTTCTTT	CASSPLGHLNTEAFF
15	TRBJ1-5	TRBV29-1	-	few	TGCAGCGTCCGTGAAGGGACGCTTAGCAATCAGCCCCAGCATTTT	CSVREGTLSNQPQHF